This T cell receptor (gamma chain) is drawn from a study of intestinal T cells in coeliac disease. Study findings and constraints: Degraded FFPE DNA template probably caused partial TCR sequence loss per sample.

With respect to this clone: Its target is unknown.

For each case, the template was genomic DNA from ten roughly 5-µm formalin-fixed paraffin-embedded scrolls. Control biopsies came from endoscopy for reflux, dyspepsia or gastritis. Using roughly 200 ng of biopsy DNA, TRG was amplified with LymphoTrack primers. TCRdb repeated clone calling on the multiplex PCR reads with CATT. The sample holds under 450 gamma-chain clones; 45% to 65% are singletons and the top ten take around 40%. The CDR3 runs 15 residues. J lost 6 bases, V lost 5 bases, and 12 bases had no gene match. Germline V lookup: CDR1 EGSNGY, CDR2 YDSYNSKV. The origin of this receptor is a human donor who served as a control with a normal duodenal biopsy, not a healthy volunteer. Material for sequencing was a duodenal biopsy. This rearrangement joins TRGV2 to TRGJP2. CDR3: CATWGRGACDWIKTF. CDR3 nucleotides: TGTGCCACCTGGGGACGGGGCGCCTGTGATTGGATCAAGACGTTT.